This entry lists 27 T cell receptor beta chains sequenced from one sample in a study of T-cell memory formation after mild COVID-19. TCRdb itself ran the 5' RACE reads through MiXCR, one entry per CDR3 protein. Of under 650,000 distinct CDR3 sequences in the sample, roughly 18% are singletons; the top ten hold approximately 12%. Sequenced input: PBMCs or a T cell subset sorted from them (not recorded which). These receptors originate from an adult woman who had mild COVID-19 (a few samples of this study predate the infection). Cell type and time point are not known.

In DNA form, the CDR3 reads TGTGCCAGCAGCCTCTCGTCAGGGGGCCGCACAGATACGCAGTATTTT. Residues: CASSLSSGGRTDTQYF. The chain links TRBV3-1 to TRBJ2-3, with 8 bases matching TRBD1. Germline CDR1 is LGHDT and CDR2 is YNNKEL (reference sequence). After removal of 4 bases from V and 1 base from J, the junction contained 7 bases not matched to a gene. The CDR3 covers 16 residues.

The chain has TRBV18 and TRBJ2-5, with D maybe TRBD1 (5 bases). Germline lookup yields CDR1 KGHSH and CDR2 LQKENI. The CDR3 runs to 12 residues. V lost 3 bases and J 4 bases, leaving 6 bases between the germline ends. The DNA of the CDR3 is TGTGCCAGCTCACCCCAGGGAGAGACCCAGTACTTC. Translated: CASSPQGETQYF.

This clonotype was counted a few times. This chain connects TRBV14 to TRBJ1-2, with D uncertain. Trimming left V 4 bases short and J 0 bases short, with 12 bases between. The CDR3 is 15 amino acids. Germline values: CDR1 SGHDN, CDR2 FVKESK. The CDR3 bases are TGTGCCAGCAGCCGCCGGATGGGGACTAACTATGGCTACACCTTC. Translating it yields CASSRRMGTNYGYTF.

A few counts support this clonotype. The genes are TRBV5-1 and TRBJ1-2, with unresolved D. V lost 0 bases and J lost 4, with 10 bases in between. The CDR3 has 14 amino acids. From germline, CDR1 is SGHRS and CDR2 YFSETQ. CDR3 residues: CASSLERTAYGYTF. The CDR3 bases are TGCGCCAGCAGCTTGGAGCGGACGGCCTATGGCTACACCTTC. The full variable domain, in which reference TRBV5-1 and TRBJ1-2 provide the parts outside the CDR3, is KAGVTQTPRYLIKTRGQQVTLSCSPISGHRSVSWYQQTPGQGLQFLFEYFSETQRNKGNFPGRFSGRQFSNSRSEMNVSTLELGDSALYLCASSLERTAYGYTFGSGTRLTVV.

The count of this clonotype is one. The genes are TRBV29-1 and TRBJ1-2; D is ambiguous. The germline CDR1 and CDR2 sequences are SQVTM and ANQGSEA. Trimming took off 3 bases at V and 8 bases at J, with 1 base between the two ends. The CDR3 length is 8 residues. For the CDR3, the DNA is TGCAGCGTTGACGGCTACACCTTC. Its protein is CSVDGYTF.

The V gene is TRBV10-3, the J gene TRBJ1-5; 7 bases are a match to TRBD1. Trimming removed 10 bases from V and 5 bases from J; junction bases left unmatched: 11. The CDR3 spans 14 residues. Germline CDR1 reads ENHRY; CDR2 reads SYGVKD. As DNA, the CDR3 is TGTGCCAGTACCGACAGGGATGTAGATCAGCCCCAGCATTTT. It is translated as CASTDRDVDQPQHF.

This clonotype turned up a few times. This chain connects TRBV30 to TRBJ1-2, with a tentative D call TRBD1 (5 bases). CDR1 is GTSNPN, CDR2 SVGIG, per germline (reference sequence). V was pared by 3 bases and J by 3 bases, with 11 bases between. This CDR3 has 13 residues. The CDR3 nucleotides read TGTGCCTGGAGATCACAGGTTTACTATGGCTACACCTTC. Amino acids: CAWRSQVYYGYTF.

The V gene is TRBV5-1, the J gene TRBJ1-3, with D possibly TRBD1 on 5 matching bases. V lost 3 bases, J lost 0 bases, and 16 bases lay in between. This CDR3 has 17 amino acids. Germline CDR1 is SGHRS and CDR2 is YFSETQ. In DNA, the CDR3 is TGCGCCAGCAGCTCCACCAGCAGGGTAACCTCTGGAAACACCATATATTTT. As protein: CASSSTSRVTSGNTIYF.

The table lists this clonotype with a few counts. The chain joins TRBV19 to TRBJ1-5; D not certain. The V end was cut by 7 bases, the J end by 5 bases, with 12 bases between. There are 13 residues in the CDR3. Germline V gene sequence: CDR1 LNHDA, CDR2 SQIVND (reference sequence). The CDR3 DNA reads TGTGCCAGTACTCAGAGTGGTTATCAGCCCCAGCATTTT. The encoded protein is CASTQSGYQPQHF.

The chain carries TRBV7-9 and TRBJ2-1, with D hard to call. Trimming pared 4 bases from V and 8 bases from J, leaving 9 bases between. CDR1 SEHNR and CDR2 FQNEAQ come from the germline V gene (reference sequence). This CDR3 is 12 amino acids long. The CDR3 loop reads CASSSVRDEQFF. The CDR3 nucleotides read TGTGCCAGCAGCTCGGTTCGGGATGAGCAGTTCTTC.

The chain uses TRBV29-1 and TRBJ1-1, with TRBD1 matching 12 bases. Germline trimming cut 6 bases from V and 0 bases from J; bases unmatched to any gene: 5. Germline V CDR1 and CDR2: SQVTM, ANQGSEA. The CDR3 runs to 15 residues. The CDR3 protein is CSVAGTGGMNTEAFF. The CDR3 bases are TGCAGCGTCGCCGGGACAGGGGGCATGAACACTGAAGCTTTCTTT.

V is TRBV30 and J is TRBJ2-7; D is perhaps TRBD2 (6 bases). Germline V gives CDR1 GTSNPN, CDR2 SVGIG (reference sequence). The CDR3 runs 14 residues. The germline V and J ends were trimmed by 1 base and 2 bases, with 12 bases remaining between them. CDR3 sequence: CAWSEEGPTYEQYF. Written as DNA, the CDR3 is TGTGCCTGGAGTGAGGAGGGACCGACCTACGAGCAGTACTTC.

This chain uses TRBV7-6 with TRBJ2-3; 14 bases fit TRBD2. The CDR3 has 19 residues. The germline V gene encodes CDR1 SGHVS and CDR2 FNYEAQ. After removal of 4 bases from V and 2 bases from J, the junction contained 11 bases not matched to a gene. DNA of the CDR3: TGTGCCAGCAGCTGGGGCCCGGGACTAGCGGGGGTGATCACAGATACGCAGTATTTT. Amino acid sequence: CASSWGPGLAGVITDTQYF. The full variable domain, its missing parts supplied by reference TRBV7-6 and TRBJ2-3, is GAGVSQSPRYKVTKRGQDVALRCDPISGHVSLYWYRQALGQGPEFLTYFNYEAQQDKSGLPNDRFSAERPEGSISTLTIQRTEQRDSAMYRCASSWGPGLAGVITDTQYFGPGTRLTVL.

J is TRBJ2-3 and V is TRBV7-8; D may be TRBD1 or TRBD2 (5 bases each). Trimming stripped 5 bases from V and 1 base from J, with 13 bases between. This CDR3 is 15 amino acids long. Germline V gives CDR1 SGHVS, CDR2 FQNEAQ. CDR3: CASSVGAPRTDTQYF. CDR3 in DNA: TGTGCCAGCAGCGTCGGGGCCCCACGCACAGATACGCAGTATTTT.

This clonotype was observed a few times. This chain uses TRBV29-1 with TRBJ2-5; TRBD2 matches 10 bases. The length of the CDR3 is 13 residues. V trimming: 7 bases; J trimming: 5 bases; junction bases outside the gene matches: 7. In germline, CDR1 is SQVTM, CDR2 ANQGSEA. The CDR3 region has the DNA TGCAGCGCTATAGCGGGGGGTGAGGAGACCCAGTACTTC. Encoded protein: CSAIAGGEETQYF.

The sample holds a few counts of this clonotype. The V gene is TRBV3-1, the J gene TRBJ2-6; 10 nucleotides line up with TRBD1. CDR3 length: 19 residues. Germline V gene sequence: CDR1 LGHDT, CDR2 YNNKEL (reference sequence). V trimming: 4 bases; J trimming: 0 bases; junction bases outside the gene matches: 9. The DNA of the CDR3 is TGTGCCAGCAGCCCGCTACAGACAGGGGGCATCTCTGGGGCCAACGTCCTGACTTTC. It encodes CASSPLQTGGISGANVLTF.

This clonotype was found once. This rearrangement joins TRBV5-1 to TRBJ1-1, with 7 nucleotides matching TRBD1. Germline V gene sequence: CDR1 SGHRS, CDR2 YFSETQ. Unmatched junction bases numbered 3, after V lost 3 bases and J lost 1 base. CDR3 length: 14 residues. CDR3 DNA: TGCGCCAGCAGCTGGGGGACAGCGAACACTGAAGCTTTCTTT. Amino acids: CASSWGTANTEAFF.

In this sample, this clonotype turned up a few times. CDR3 region: CSVRTDRRGADTQYF. The CDR3 bases are TGCAGCGTACGGACGGACCGCCGCGGGGCAGATACGCAGTATTTT. V usage is TRBV29-1 and J usage is TRBJ2-3; D might be TRBD2 (6 bases). The CDR3 runs to 15 residues. Trimming cost V 6 bases and J 4 bases, with 20 bases left between them. Per germline, CDR1 SQVTM and CDR2 ANQGSEA.

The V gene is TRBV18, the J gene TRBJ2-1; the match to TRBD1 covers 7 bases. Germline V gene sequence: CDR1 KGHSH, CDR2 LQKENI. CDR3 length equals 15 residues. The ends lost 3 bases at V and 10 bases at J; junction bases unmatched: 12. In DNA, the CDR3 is TGTGCCAGCTCACCCGGGGACAGTTCCCCCCCGGAGCAGTTCTTC. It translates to CASSPGDSSPPEQFF.

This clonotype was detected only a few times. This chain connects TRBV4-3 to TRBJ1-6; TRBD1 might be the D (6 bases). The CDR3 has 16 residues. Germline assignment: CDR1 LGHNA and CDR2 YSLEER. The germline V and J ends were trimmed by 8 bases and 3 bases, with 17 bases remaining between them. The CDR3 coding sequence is TGCGCCAGCCAACCGAACAGGGCCGGCTATAATTCACCCCTCCACTTT. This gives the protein CASQPNRAGYNSPLHF.

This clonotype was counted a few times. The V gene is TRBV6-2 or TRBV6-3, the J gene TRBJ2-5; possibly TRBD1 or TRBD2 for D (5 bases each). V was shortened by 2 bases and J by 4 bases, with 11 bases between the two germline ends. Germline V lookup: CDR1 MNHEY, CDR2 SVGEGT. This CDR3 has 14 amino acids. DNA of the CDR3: TGTGCCAGCAGTTACGTGGGGGTATCAGAGACCCAGTACTTC. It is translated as CASSYVGVSETQYF.

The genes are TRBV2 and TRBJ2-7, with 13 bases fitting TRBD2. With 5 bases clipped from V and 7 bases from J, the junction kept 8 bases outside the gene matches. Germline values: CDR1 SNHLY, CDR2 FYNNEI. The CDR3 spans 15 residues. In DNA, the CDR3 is TGTGCCAGCAGTTACAGACTAGCGGGAGGTGGAGAGCAGTACTTC. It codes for CASSYRLAGGGEQYF.

The CDR3 nucleotides read TGTGCCAGCAGCTCCTATCACCCGACCGATGAGCAGTTCTTC. Protein product: CASSSYHPTDEQFF. This chain joins TRBV7-2 and TRBJ2-1; D remains ambiguous. Per the germline V gene, CDR1 is SGHTA and CDR2 is FQGNSA. V lost 4 bases, J lost 8 bases, and 15 bases lay in between. The CDR3 extends over 14 amino acids.

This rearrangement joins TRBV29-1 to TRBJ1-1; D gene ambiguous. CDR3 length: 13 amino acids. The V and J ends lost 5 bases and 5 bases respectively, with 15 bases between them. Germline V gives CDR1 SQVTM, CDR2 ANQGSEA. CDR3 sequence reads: CSVRGGAATEAFF. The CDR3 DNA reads TGCAGCGTTCGCGGTGGAGCGGCTACTGAAGCTTTCTTT.

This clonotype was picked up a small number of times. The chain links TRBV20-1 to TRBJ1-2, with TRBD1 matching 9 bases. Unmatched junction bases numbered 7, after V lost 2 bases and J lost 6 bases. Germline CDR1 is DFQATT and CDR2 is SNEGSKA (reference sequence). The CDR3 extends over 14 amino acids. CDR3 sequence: CSARPGQGWDGYTF. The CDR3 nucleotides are TGCAGTGCTAGACCGGGACAGGGCTGGGATGGCTACACCTTC.

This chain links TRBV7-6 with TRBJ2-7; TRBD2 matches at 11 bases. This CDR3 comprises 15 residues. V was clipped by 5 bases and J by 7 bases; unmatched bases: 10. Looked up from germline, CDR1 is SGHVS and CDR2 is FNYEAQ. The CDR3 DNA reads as TGTGCCAGCAGCGCAAATAGCGGGGGGGCTCGGGAGCAGTACTTC. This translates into CASSANSGGAREQYF.

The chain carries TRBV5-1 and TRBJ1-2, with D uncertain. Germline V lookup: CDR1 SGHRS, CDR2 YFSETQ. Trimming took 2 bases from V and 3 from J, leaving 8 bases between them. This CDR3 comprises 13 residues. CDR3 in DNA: TGCGCCAGCAGCTTTAGGGAGTACTATGGCTACACCTTC. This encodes CASSFREYYGYTF.